This passage covers 31 T cell receptor beta chains from one sample sequenced in a study of control samples from healthy donors and cancer patients. TCRdb's table, derived via immunoSEQ multiplex PCR, lists solely in-frame clones and lacks some. The sample holds more than 60,000 clones, roughly 89% seen once. Sequencing was carried out using PBMCs. These receptors were taken from a woman between 50 and 59 years old with colorectal cancer.

V usage is TRBV7-2 and J usage is TRBJ2-3, with D unresolved. The length of the CDR3 is 13 residues. V was cut by 3 bases and J by 4 bases, with 8 bases left in between. Germline CDR1 is SGHTA and CDR2 is FQGNSA. Here the CDR3 reads CASSFSEADTQYF. The CDR3 DNA follows: TGTGCCAGCAGCTTCTCAGAAGCAGATACGCAGTATTTT.

The gene calls are TRBV28 and TRBJ1-1; 7 nucleotides line up with TRBD1. The CDR3 runs 16 residues. Looked up from germline, CDR1 is MDHEN and CDR2 is SYDVKM. J lost 4 bases, V lost 8 bases, and 16 bases had no gene match. CDR3 amino acids: CASPPHTGELGTEAFF. Written as DNA, the CDR3 is TGTGCCAGCCCCCCCCACACAGGGGAGCTTGGCACTGAAGCTTTCTTT.

This clone has just a few counts. The V and J genes are TRBV2 and TRBJ2-1; TRBD2 matches at 11 bases. The CDR3 contains 16 residues. Germline V gives CDR1 SNHLY, CDR2 FYNNEI. With V trimmed by 4 bases and J by 5 bases, 7 bases remained unmatched. The CDR3 coding sequence is TGTGCCAGCAGTGGGCCGACTAGCGGGGTGGACAATGAGCAGTTCTTC. Amino acids: CASSGPTSGVDNEQFF.

Comments on this clone: The sample carries other DNA sequences with the same CDR3. J is TRBJ2-3 and V is TRBV7-2; no reliable D call. Germline V gene lookup returns CDR1 SGHTA and CDR2 FQGNSA. Deletions cut 3 bases from V and 2 bases from J, with 6 bases between. The CDR3 is 13 amino acids. The CDR3 region has the DNA TGTGCCAGCAGCTTGGCACCCACAGATACGCAGTATTTT. This encodes CASSLAPTDTQYF.

V gene TRBV21-1 combines with J gene TRBJ1-1. TRBV21-1 is marked as a pseudogene. The CDR3 covers 17 residues. The CDR3 nucleotides read TGTGCCAGCAGCAAAGCGGTGGAAGGGAACATGAACACTGAAGCTTTCTTT. Translation gives CASSKAVEGNMNTEAFF.

The chain combines TRBV6-2 or TRBV6-3 with TRBJ1-5; no definite D call. The CDR3 totals 16 residues. Trimming left V 2 bases short and J 0 bases short, with 11 bases between. Germline V gene sequence: CDR1 MNHEY, CDR2 SVGEGT. CDR3 protein: CASSYATLVSNQPQHF. The CDR3 DNA follows: TGTGCCAGCAGTTACGCAACCCTCGTTAGCAATCAGCCCCAGCATTTT.

The chain employs TRBV5-1 and TRBJ2-4; 7 bases fit TRBD2. Germline CDR1 SGHRS, CDR2 YFSETQ. This CDR3 spans 15 amino acids. J lost 2 bases, V lost 4 bases, and 6 bases had no gene match. The CDR3 here is CASSPGTTTKNIQYF. In DNA form, the CDR3 reads TGCGCCAGCAGCCCGGGGACTACCACCAAAAACATTCAGTACTTC.

The chain combines TRBV6-5 with TRBJ1-6; TRBD1 is a possible D gene (5 bases). This CDR3 has 15 amino acids. Germline values: CDR1 MNHEY, CDR2 SVGAGI. V lost 2 bases and J 8 bases, leaving 13 bases between the germline ends. The CDR3 region is CASSYGGTVDSPLHF. The CDR3 region has the DNA TGTGCCAGCAGTTACGGGGGGACGGTGGATTCACCCCTCCACTTT.

The chain links TRBV5-1 to TRBJ2-5, with 10 bases identical to TRBD2. The CDR3 has 17 amino acids. V lost 2 bases, J lost 5 bases, and 12 bases stayed unmatched. The germline V gene has CDR1 SGHRS and CDR2 YFSETQ. For the CDR3, the DNA is TGCGCCAGCAGCTTTGGAGGGAAAGCGGGGGGGCTGGAGACCCAGTACTTC. This sequence encodes CASSFGGKAGGLETQYF. Full variable domain (missing parts from reference TRBV5-1 and TRBJ2-5): KAGVTQTPRYLIKTRGQQVTLSCSPISGHRSVSWYQQTPGQGLQFLFEYFSETQRNKGNFPGRFSGRQFSNSRSEMNVSTLELGDSALYLCASSFGGKAGGLETQYFGPGTRLLVL.

The gene calls are TRBV14 and TRBJ1-1; D ambiguous. Trimming took 5 bases from V and 11 from J, leaving 12 bases between them. Germline loops: CDR1 SGHDN, CDR2 FVKESK. The CDR3 loop spans 11 amino acids. The CDR3 DNA is TGTGCCAGCAGCGGCGGGCAGGTGGCTTTCTTT. Its protein is CASSGGQVAFF.

The chain employs TRBV5-6 and TRBJ2-7; the match to TRBD2 covers 9 bases. The CDR3 is 16 residues long. The V and J ends lost 2 bases and 3 bases, in that order; junction bases with no gene match: 9. Germline assignment: CDR1 SGHDT and CDR2 YYEEEE. CDR3 amino acids: CASSLLPSGADYEQYV. The CDR3 bases are TGTGCCAGCAGCTTACTCCCTAGCGGGGCTGACTACGAGCAGTACGTC.

The rearrangement joins TRBV2 to TRBJ1-1; weak D call: TRBD1 (5 bases). Germline V gives CDR1 SNHLY, CDR2 FYNNEI. The CDR3 runs to 13 residues. V was shortened by 6 bases and J by 1 base, with 9 bases between the two germline ends. The CDR3 loop is CASSQDKNTEAFF. In DNA form, the CDR3 reads TGTGCCAGCAGCCAGGACAAGAACACTGAAGCTTTCTTT. The full variable domain, in which reference TRBV2 and TRBJ1-1 provide the parts outside the CDR3, is EPEVTQTPSHQVTQMGQEVILRCVPISNHLYFYWYRQILGQKVEFLVSFYNNEISEKSEIFDDQFSVERPDGSNFTLKIRSTKLEDSAMYFCASSQDKNTEAFFGQGTRLTVV.

This chain links TRBV10-3 with TRBJ2-3; 11 bases line up with TRBD2. Germline V gene lookup returns CDR1 ENHRY and CDR2 SYGVKD. Trimming at V came to 7 bases and at J to 5 bases, leaving 8 bases not matched to a gene. This CDR3 has 15 residues. The CDR3 bases are TGTGCCATCACCTCGGGACTAGCGGTTGAAGATACGCAGTATTTT. Its translation is CAITSGLAVEDTQYF.

The V call is TRBV16, the J call TRBJ2-1; 7 bases line up with TRBD1. This CDR3 is 12 amino acids long. Per the germline V gene, CDR1 is KGHSY and CDR2 is FQNENV. The V segment lost 4 bases and the J segment 13 bases; nucleotides outside the gene matches: 7. CDR3 loop: CASSRDSSFQFF. CDR3 nucleotides: TGTGCCAGCAGCCGGGACAGCTCCTTTCAGTTCTTC.

The chain carries TRBV6-5 and TRBJ1-1; 8 bases are shared with TRBD1. Germline assignment: CDR1 MNHEY and CDR2 SVGAGI. CDR3 length: 15 residues. V lost 6 bases, J lost 3 bases, and 9 bases stayed unmatched. The CDR3 loop reads CASSPGTGGHTEAFF. The CDR3 DNA reads TGTGCCAGCAGCCCCGGGACAGGAGGTCACACTGAAGCTTTCTTT.

The DNA for the CDR3 is TGTGCCAGCAGCTTAGATCTCCCTAGCCCCACAGATACGCAGTATTTT. Amino acid sequence: CASSLDLPSPTDTQYF. This chain connects TRBV7-2 to TRBJ2-3; perhaps TRBD2 as D (5 bases). The V and J ends lost 1 base and 2 bases respectively, with 13 bases between them. The CDR3 runs to 16 residues. Germline CDR1 reads SGHTA; CDR2 reads FQGNSA.

The rearrangement uses TRBV24-1 and TRBJ1-2; 7 bases are a match to TRBD1. Unmatched junction bases numbered 9, after V lost 5 bases and J lost 7 bases. This CDR3 contains 14 residues. Germline V CDR1 and CDR2: KGHDR, SFDVKD. CDR3 nucleotide sequence: TGTGCCACCAGTGCCACAGGGGTGGGTGGTGGCTACACCTTC. Protein: CATSATGVGGGYTF.

The genes are TRBV19 and TRBJ1-5, with 8 bases identical to TRBD1. There are 14 residues in the CDR3. The V gene's germline CDR1 is LNHDA and CDR2 SQIVND (reference sequence). V gave up 9 bases and J gave up 2 bases; unmatched junction bases: 6. This CDR3 is CASQTGDRNQPQHF. In DNA, the CDR3 is TGTGCCAGCCAGACAGGGGATCGCAATCAGCCCCAGCATTTT.

The V call is TRBV6-1, the J call TRBJ2-3, with TRBD2 as a possible D gene (5 bases). The V gene's germline CDR1 is MNHNS and CDR2 SASEGT. The V gene lost 0 bases and the J gene lost 3 bases, with 19 bases spanning the gap. The length of the CDR3 is 18 residues. The CDR3 coding sequence is TGTGCCAGCAGTGAAGCTGCCGCTAGCCGGTTTCCGACAGATACGCAGTATTTT. Amino acid sequence: CASSEAAASRFPTDTQYF.

This chain connects TRBV5-4 to TRBJ2-2; D call uncertain. The CDR3 totals 14 residues. The germline V gene has CDR1 SGHNT and CDR2 YYREEE (reference sequence). The ends were cut back, 3 bases at V and 6 bases at J, with 12 bases in the middle. CDR3 nucleotides: TGTGCCAGCAGCTACTATAGTGCGTCCGGGGAGCTGTTTTTT. As protein: CASSYYSASGELFF. Looking up the rest from reference TRBV5-4 and TRBJ2-2 gives the full variable domain: ETGVTQSPTHLIKTRGQQVTLRCSSQSGHNTVSWYQQALGQGPQFIFQYYREEENGRGNFPPRFSGLQFPNYSSELNVNALELDDSALYLCASSYYSASGELFFGEGSRLTVL.

The V call is TRBV12-3 or TRBV12-4, the J call TRBJ2-3, with no clear D. The CDR3 is 13 residues long. V dropped 3 bases and J dropped 4 bases, with 8 bases sitting between them. The CDR3 reads CASSLPGSDTQYF. The CDR3 DNA reads TGTGCCAGCAGTTTGCCCGGGTCAGATACGCAGTATTTT.

J is TRBJ1-2 and V is TRBV19; tentatively, D is TRBD1 (5 bases). The V gene lost 10 bases and the J gene lost 3 bases, with 15 bases spanning the gap. Germline loops: CDR1 LNHDA, CDR2 SQIVND (reference sequence). The length of the CDR3 is 13 residues. The CDR3 is CATSQVPYYGYTF. The CDR3 nucleotides are TGTGCCACCTCACAGGTCCCGTACTATGGCTACACCTTC.

The rearrangement links TRBV29-1 to TRBJ2-2; 11 bases line up with TRBD2. Trimming took 6 bases from V and 5 from J; bases not matched to a gene: 2. The CDR3 sequence is 13 residues long. CDR1 and CDR2 (germline): SQVTM, ANQGSEA. CDR3 protein: CSVGLAGTGELFF. CDR3 sequence (DNA): TGCAGCGTCGGACTAGCGGGTACCGGGGAGCTGTTTTTT.

The genes are TRBV6-2 or TRBV6-3 and TRBJ2-6; D unresolved. Germline loops: CDR1 MNHEY, CDR2 SVGEGT. The CDR3 covers 17 residues. Trimming took off 6 bases at V and 1 base at J, with 16 bases between the two ends. The CDR3 bases are TGTGCCAGCAGCCCTCGGGCCCTAATTTCTGGGGCCAACGTCCTGACTTTC. Its protein is CASSPRALISGANVLTF.

The rearrangement joins TRBV2 to TRBJ1-1; TRBD1 matches at 7 bases. There are 15 residues in the CDR3. From germline, CDR1 is SNHLY and CDR2 FYNNEI. With 5 bases clipped from V and 3 bases from J, the junction kept 9 bases outside the gene matches. The CDR3 DNA sequence: TGTGCCAGCAGTCTAATGACAGGGAAATACACTGAAGCTTTCTTT. Translated: CASSLMTGKYTEAFF.

This clone has only one observation. This chain connects TRBV4-3 to TRBJ1-1; D ambiguous. Germline values: CDR1 LGHNA, CDR2 YSLEER. The CDR3 is 15 amino acids. The V end was cut by 1 base, the J end by 0 bases, with 9 bases between. The CDR3: CASSQVRSMNTEAFF. The CDR3 bases are TGCGCCAGCAGCCAAGTCCGTTCAATGAACACTGAAGCTTTCTTT.

This sequence joins TRBV7-2 and TRBJ2-1; TRBD1 agrees at 7 bases. CDR1 SGHTA and CDR2 FQGNSA come from the germline V gene. V gave up 5 bases and J gave up 5 bases; unmatched junction bases: 15. The CDR3 has 17 residues. CDR3 loop: CASSPFGKGARDNEQFF. The DNA for the CDR3 is TGTGCCAGCAGCCCCTTCGGGAAGGGGGCAAGGGACAATGAGCAGTTCTTC. Together with reference TRBV7-2 and TRBJ2-1, the CDR3 gives the full variable domain: GAGVSQSPSNKVTEKGKDVELRCDPISGHTALYWYRQSLGQGLEFLIYFQGNSAPDKSGLPSDRFSAERTGGSVSTLTIQRTQQEDSAVYLCASSPFGKGARDNEQFFGPGTRLTVL.

The chain carries TRBV24-1 and TRBJ2-4; D gene ambiguous. Germline V lookup: CDR1 KGHDR, CDR2 SFDVKD. Deletions cut 7 bases from V and 3 bases from J, with 6 bases between. The CDR3 totals 12 residues. For the CDR3, the DNA is TGTGCCACCAGGGATAACAAAAACATTCAGTACTTC. It encodes CATRDNKNIQYF.

J is TRBJ1-3 and V is TRBV19; no reliable D call. V shed 8 bases and J shed 2 bases, with 4 bases lying between them. The CDR3 loop spans 11 amino acids. Germline values: CDR1 LNHDA, CDR2 SQIVND (reference sequence). The CDR3 sequence: CASGAGNTIYF. The CDR3 DNA is TGTGCCAGTGGGGCTGGAAACACCATATATTTT.

The chain links TRBV4-1 to TRBJ1-6; TRBD1 aligns across 9 bases. CDR3 length equals 15 residues. Trimming at V came to 5 bases and at J to 7 bases, leaving 6 bases not matched to a gene. Per the germline V gene, CDR1 is MGHRA and CDR2 is YSYEKL. The CDR3 sequence: CASSNPGQGNSPLHF. DNA of the CDR3: TGCGCCAGCAGCAATCCGGGACAGGGAAATTCACCCCTCCACTTT.

The chain carries TRBV10-1 and TRBJ2-2, with D perhaps matching TRBD2 (5 bases). Germline CDR1 and CDR2: WNHNN and SYGVQD (reference sequence). The CDR3 consists of 15 residues. Trimming removed 2 bases from V and 4 bases from J, with 11 bases in between. CDR3 sequence (DNA): TGCGCCAGCAGTGAGAAACGGGCGGGCACCGGGGAGCTGTTTTTT. Translating gives CASSEKRAGTGELFF.